A selection of T cell receptor beta chains follows, all from one sample in a study of shared clonotypes between healthy human individuals. Generated by immunoSEQ multiplex PCR, the TCRdb table keeps only in-frame clones and is missing some. The sample consists of approximately 98,000 clones, about 71% of them appearing once. Sequencing used memory CD8+ T cells sorted from blood. The receptors here all came from a woman between 25 and 40 years old in good health. Both conserved end residues are part of each CDR3. D genes are given only for firm matches. Size tells how often a clone was seen (once, few, many) or the class of an expanded clone, and some rows leave it out.

j_call	clone_size	d_call	v_call	cdr3_nt	cdr3_aa
TRBJ2-1	.	.	TRBV10-3	TGTGCCACCTTAGCGGAACCCTACAATGAGCAGTTCTTC	CATLAEPYNEQFF
TRBJ1-1	.	.	TRBV5-4	TGTGCCAGCAGCTTGGGGCAGGTCCCTGAAGCTTTCTTT	CASSLGQVPEAFF
TRBJ1-1	many	.	TRBV19	TGTGCCAGTAGTATTTACGTTGGGGACACTGAAGCTTTCTTT	CASSIYVGDTEAFF
TRBJ2-3	.	.	TRBV7-2	TGTGCCAGCACCTTCTACTCGAGCACAGATACGCAGTATTTT	CASTFYSSTDTQYF
TRBJ2-7	.	TRBD2	TRBV5-4	TGTGCCAGCAGCTTGGCGTCAAGCGGGAGGGCCGCCGAGCAGTACTTC	CASSLASSGRAAEQYF
TRBJ2-7	.	.	TRBV27	TGTGCCAGCAGGCCGAGTACAGGGACGACCTACGAGCAGTACTTC	CASRPSTGTTYEQYF
TRBJ2-1	.	.	TRBV27	TGTGCCAGCAGTTTGGGCCGGGACCAGAGTGAGCAGTTCTTC	CASSLGRDQSEQFF
TRBJ1-2	few	TRBD1	TRBV6-1	TGTGCCAGCAGTGCCTCAGATCAGGGGGCTAAGACCTTC	CASSASDQGAKTF
TRBJ2-7	large	.	TRBV11-2	TGTGCCAGCAGCATTCCTGGGTCGCAATCCTACGAGCAGTACTTC	CASSIPGSQSYEQYF
TRBJ1-2	.	.	TRBV28	TGTGCCAGCAGTACCGGACAGTATGGCTACACCTTC	CASSTGQYGYTF
TRBJ2-3	many	TRBD2	TRBV15	TGTGCCACCGCCTTTGGAGCGGGGAGCACAGATACGCAGTATTTT	CATAFGAGSTDTQYF
TRBJ2-1	few	TRBD1	TRBV25-1	TGTGCCAGCAGTGATAGGGGACAGGATACGAATGAGCAGTTCTTC	CASSDRGQDTNEQFF
TRBJ2-2	.	.	TRBV25-1	TGTGCCAGCAACGGGAAGAACACCGGGGAGCTGTTTTTT	CASNGKNTGELFF
TRBJ2-7	.	TRBD1	TRBV5-6	TGTGCCAGCAGCGTCACCGGGACAGGGGGCTACGAGCAGTACTTC	CASSVTGTGGYEQYF
TRBJ2-7	.	.	TRBV19	TGTGCCAGTAGTTCCTTCGTGGCCTACGAGCAGTACTTC	CASSSFVAYEQYF
TRBJ1-2	.	TRBD1	TRBV28	TGTGCCAGCAGTTTATCGGGGGGACAGGGGAACTATGGCTACACCTTC	CASSLSGGQGNYGYTF
TRBJ2-1	.	.	TRBV5-1	TGCGCCAGCAGCCCGACCGTTCCCTCCATGGAGCAGTTCTTC	CASSPTVPSMEQFF
TRBJ2-3	.	.	TRBV25-1	TGTGCCAGCAGTGAGGGTGATACGCAGTATTTT	CASSEGDTQYF
TRBJ2-3	few	TRBD2	TRBV6-4	TGTGCCAGCAGTAGACTAGCGGGAACCACAGATACGCAGTATTTT	CASSRLAGTTDTQYF
TRBJ2-7	.	.	TRBV27	TGTGCCAGCAGTTTATCGGGGGAAGACTACGAGCAGTACTTC	CASSLSGEDYEQYF
TRBJ2-4	.	.	TRBV27	TGTGCCAGCAGTTTATCTGGGGGAAACATTCAGTACTTC	CASSLSGGNIQYF
TRBJ2-2	many	TRBD2	TRBV6-4	TGTGCCAGCAGTGGGACTAGCGGGAGCACCGGGGAGCTGTTTTTT	CASSGTSGSTGELFF
TRBJ2-7	.	.	TRBV2	TGTGCCAGCAGTTGGACAGCGTACGAGCAGTACTTC	CASSWTAYEQYF
TRBJ1-5	.	.	TRBV6-5	TGTGCCAGCAGTGCCCAGGTAAATCAGCCCCAGCATTTT	CASSAQVNQPQHF
TRBJ2-3	.	TRBD2	TRBV7-9	TGTGCCAGCAGCCCATGGACTAGCGGGGGCACAGATACGCAGTATTTT	CASSPWTSGGTDTQYF
TRBJ2-2	.	TRBD1	TRBV5-1	TGCGCCAGCAGCTTGGAGTCCAGGGGGCACACCGGGGAGCTGTTTTTT	CASSLESRGHTGELFF
TRBJ2-6	.	.	TRBV28	TGTGCCAGCAGTTTATTAGCCAACGTCCTGACTTTC	CASSLLANVLTF
TRBJ2-1	.	.	TRBV10-2	TGCGCCAGCAGTACCCTGCTTTACAATGAGCAGTTCTTC	CASSTLLYNEQFF
TRBJ2-4	many	.	TRBV7-2	TGTGCCAGCAGCTCAACTGCTGGAAACATTCAGTACTTC	CASSSTAGNIQYF
TRBJ2-1	.	TRBD2	TRBV25-1	TGTGCCAGCAGTGACAGCGGGAGTAACTACAATGAGCAGTTCTTC	CASSDSGSNYNEQFF
TRBJ2-1	.	TRBD2	TRBV19	TGTGCCAGTAGTACACCCGGGAGCGGGAGGTCCGGATGGCAGTTCTTC	CASSTPGSGRSGWQFF
TRBJ1-2	.	.	TRBV6-5	TGTGCCAGCAGTTACTCGTCAGGTAGAGGCTACACCTTC	CASSYSSGRGYTF
TRBJ2-1	.	.	TRBV6-4	TGTGCCAGCAGTCCGGGAGAAAGCTCCTACAATGAGCAGTTCTTC	CASSPGESSYNEQFF